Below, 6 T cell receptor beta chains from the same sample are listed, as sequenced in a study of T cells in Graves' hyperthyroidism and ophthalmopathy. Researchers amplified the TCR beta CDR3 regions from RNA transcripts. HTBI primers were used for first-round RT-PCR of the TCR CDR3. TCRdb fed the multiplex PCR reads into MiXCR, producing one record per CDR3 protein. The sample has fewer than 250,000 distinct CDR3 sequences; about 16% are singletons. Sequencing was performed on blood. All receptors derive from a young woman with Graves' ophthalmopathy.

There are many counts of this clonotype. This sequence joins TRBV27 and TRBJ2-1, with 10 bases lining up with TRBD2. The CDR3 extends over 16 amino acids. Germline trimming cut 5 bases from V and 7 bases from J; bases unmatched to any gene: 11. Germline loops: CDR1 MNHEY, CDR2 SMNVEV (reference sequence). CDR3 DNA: TGTGCCAGCAGTATTCTAGCGGGAGTAATGGGGAATGAGCAGTTCTTC. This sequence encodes CASSILAGVMGNEQFF.

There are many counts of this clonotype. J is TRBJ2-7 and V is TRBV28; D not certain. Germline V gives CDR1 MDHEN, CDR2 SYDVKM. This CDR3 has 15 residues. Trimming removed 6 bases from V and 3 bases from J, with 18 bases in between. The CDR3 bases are TGTGCCAGCAGGCCACAAAAAGGACCCCACTACGAGCAGTACTTC. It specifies CASRPQKGPHYEQYF.

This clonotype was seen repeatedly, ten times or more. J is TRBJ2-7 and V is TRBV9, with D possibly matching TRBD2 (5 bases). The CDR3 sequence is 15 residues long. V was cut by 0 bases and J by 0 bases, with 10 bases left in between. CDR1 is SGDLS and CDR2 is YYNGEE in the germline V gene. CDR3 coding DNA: TGTGCCAGCAGCGTAGACCGGGGTTACTCCTACGAGCAGTACTTC. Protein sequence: CASSVDRGYSYEQYF.

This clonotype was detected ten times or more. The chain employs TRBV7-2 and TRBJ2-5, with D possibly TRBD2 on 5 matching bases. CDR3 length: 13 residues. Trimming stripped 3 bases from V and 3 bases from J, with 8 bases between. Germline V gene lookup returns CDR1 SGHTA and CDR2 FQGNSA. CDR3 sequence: CASSFSGEETQYF. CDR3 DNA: TGTGCCAGCAGCTTTTCCGGGGAAGAGACCCAGTACTTC. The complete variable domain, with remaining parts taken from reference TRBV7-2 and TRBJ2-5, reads GAGVSQSPSNKVTEKGKDVELRCDPISGHTALYWYRQSLGQGLEFLIYFQGNSAPDKSGLPSDRFSAERTGGSVSTLTIQRTQQEDSAVYLCASSFSGEETQYFGPGTRLLVL.

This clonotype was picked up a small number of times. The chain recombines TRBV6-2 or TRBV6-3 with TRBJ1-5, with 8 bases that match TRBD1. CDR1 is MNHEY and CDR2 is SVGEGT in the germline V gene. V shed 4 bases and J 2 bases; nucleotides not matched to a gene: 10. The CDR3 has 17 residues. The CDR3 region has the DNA TGTGCCAGCAGTTCTGGACAGGGAACGGTGGGCAATCAGCCCCAGCATTTT. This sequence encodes CASSSGQGTVGNQPQHF.

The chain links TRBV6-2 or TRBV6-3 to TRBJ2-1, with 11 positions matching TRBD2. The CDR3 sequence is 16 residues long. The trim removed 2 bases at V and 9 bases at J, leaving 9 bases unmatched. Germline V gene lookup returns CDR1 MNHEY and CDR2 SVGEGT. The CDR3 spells CASSYGGSGRGPEQFF. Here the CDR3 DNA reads TGTGCCAGCAGTTACGGTGGTAGCGGGAGGGGGCCTGAGCAGTTCTTC.